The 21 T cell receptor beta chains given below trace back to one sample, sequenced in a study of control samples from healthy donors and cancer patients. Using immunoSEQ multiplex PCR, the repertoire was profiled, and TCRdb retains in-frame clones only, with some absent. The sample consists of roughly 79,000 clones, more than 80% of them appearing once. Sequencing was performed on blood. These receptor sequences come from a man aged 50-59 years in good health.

The CDR3 DNA is TGTGCCACCAGCTCCCCTGGGACTAGCGGGAAGAAGCGTGCGGGGCAGTACTTC. Translated, it gives CATSSPGTSGKKRAGQYF. The chain combines TRBV15 with TRBJ2-7; 13 bases fit TRBD2. The CDR3 covers 18 residues. With 5 bases clipped from V and 9 bases from J, the junction kept 19 bases outside the gene matches. The germline CDR1 and CDR2 sequences are LNHNV and YYDKDF (reference sequence).

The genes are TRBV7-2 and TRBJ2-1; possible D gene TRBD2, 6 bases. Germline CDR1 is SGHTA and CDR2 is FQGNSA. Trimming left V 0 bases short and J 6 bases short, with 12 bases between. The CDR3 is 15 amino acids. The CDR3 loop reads CASSLAAVGGNEQFF. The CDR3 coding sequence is TGTGCCAGCAGCTTAGCGGCAGTGGGGGGCAATGAGCAGTTCTTC.

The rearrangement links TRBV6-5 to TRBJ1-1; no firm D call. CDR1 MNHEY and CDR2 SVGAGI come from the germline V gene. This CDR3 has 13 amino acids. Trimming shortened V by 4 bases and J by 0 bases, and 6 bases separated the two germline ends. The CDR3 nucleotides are TGTGCCAGCAGTTCTCCGGTGAACACTGAAGCTTTCTTT. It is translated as CASSSPVNTEAFF.

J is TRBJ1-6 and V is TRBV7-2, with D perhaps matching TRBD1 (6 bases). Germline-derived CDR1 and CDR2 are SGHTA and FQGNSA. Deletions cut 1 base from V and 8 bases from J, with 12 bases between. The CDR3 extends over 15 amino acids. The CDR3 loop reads CASSLVGGNDSPLHF. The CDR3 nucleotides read TGTGCCAGCAGCTTAGTAGGGGGTAATGATTCACCCCTCCACTTT.

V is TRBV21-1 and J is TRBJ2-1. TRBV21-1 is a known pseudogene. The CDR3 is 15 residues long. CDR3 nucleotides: TGTGCCAGCAGCAAATCGAGACCCGCGAACAATGAGCAGTTCTTC. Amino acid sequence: CASSKSRPANNEQFF.

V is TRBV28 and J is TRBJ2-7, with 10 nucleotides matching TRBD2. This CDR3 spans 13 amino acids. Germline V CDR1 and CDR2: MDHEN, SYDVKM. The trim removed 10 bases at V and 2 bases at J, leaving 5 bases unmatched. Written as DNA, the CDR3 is TGTGCCACTCTAGCGGGAGAACCCTACGAGCAGTACTTC. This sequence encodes CATLAGEPYEQYF.

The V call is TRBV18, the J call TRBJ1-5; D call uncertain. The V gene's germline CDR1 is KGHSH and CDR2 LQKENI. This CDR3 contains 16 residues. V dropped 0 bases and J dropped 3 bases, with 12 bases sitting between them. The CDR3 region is CASSPPVGSPNQPQHF. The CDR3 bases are TGTGCCAGCTCACCACCGGTTGGCTCACCCAATCAGCCCCAGCATTTT.

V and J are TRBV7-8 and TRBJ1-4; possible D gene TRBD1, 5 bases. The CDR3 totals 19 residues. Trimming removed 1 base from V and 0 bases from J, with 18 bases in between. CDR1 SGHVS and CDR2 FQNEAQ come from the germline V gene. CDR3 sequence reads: CASSLVGIGTAATNEKLFF. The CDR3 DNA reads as TGTGCCAGCAGCTTAGTCGGAATCGGGACTGCTGCAACTAATGAAAAACTGTTTTTT.

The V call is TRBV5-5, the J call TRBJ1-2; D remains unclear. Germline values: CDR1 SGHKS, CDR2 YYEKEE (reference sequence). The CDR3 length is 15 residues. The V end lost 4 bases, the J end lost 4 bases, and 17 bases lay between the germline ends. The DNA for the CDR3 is TGTGCCAGCAGCCCGGCCTTAACCACTACCTATGGCTACACCTTC. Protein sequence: CASSPALTTTYGYTF.

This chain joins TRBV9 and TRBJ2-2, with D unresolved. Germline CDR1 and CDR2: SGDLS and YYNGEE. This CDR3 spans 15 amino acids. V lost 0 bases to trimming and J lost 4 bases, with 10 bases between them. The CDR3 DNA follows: TGTGCCAGCAGCGTAGGCGACCTAGGCACCGGGGAGCTGTTTTTT. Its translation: CASSVGDLGTGELFF.

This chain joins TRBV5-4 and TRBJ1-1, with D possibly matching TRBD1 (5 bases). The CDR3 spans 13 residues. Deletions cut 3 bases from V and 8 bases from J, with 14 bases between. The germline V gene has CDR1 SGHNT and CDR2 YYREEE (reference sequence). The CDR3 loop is CASSSNRRSEAFF. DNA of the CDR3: TGTGCCAGCAGCTCAAACAGGCGATCCGAAGCTTTCTTT.

CDR3 DNA: TGCAGCGTTGTGACAGGGTGGACCGGGGAGCTGTTTTTT. Translated: CSVVTGWTGELFF. The chain carries TRBV29-1 and TRBJ2-2, with 7 bases matching TRBD1. The CDR3 spans 13 residues. With V trimmed by 4 bases and J by 5 bases, 4 bases remained unmatched. The V gene's germline CDR1 is SQVTM and CDR2 ANQGSEA.

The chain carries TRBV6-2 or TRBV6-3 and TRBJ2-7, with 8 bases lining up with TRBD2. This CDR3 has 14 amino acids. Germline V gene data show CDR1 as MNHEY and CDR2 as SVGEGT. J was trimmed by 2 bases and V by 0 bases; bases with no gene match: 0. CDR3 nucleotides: TGTGCCAGCAGTTACTCGACTAGCGCCTACGAGCAGTACTTC. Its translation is CASSYSTSAYEQYF.

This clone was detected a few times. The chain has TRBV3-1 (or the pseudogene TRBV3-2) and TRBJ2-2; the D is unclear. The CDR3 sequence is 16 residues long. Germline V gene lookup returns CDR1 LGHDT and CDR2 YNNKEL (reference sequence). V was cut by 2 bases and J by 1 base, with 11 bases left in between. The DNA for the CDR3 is TGTGCCAGCAGCCAATCCCTGCGATTGAACACCGGGGAGCTGTTTTTT. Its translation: CASSQSLRLNTGELFF.

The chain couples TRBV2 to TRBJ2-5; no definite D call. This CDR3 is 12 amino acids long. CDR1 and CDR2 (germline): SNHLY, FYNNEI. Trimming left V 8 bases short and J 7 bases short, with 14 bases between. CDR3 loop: CASSRLLGTQYF. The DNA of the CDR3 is TGTGCCAGCTCCCGACTCCTTGGGACCCAGTACTTC. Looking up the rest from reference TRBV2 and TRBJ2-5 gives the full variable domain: EPEVTQTPSHQVTQMGQEVILRCVPISNHLYFYWYRQILGQKVEFLVSFYNNEISEKSEIFDDQFSVERPDGSNFTLKIRSTKLEDSAMYFCASSRLLGTQYFGPGTRLLVL.

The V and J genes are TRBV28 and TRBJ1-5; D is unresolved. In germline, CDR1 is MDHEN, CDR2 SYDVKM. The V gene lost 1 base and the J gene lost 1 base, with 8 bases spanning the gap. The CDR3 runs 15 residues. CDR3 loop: CASSLFAMSNQPQHF. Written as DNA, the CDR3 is TGTGCCAGCAGTTTATTTGCTATGAGCAATCAGCCCCAGCATTTT. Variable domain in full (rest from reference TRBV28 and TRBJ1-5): DVKVTQSSRYLVKRTGEKVFLECVQDMDHENMFWYRQDPGLGLRLIYFSYDVKMKEKGDIPEGYSVSREKKERFSLILESASTNQTSMYLCASSLFAMSNQPQHFGDGTRLSIL.

The DNA of the CDR3 is TGTGCCATCTCCGGAGGGGCGGGCACCGGGGAGCTGTTTTTT. Amino acid sequence: CAISGGAGTGELFF. This chain uses TRBV10-3 with TRBJ2-2, with D perhaps TRBD2 (6 bases). Between the trimmed V and J ends, which lost 8 bases and 4 bases, there was a span of 14 bases. The germline gives CDR1 ENHRY, CDR2 SYGVKD. The CDR3 is 14 residues long.

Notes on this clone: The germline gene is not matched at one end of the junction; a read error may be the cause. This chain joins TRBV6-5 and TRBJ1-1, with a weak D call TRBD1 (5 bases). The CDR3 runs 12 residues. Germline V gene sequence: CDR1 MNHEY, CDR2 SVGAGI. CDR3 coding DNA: TGTGCCAGCAGTTACTGGCCCGGGGCGGCGATCTTT. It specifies CASSYWPGAAIF.

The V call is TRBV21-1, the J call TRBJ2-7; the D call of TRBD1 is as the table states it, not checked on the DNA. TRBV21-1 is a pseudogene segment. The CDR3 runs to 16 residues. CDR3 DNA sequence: TGTGCCAGCAGCAAAGGTGGGGGCTACGCTTCCTACGAGCAGTACTTC. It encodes CASSKGGGYASYEQYF.

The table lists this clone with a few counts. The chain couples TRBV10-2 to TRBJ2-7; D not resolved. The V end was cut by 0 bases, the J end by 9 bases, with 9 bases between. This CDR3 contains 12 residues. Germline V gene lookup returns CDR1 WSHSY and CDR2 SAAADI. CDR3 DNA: TGCGCCAGCAGTGAGTCTTACTCCAGGCAGTACTTC. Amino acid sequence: CASSESYSRQYF.

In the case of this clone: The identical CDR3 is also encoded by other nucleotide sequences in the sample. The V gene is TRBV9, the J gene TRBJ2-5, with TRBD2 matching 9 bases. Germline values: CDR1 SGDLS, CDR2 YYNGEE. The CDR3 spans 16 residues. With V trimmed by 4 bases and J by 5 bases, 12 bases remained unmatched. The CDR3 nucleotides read TGTGCCAGCAGCCTAAGCGGGGGGCGGGGGATGGAGACCCAGTACTTC. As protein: CASSLSGGRGMETQYF.